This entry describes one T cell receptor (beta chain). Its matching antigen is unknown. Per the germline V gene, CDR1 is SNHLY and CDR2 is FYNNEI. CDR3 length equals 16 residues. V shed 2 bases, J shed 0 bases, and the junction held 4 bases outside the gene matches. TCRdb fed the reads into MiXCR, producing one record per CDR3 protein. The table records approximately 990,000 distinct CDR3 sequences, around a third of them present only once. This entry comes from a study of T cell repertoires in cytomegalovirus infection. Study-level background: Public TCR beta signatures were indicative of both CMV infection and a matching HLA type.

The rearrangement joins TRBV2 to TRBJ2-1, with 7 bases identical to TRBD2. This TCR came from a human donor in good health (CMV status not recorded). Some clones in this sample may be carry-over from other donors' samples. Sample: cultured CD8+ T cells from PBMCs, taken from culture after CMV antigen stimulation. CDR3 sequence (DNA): TGTGCCAGCAGTGAACCCGGGGGGTCCTCCTACAATGAGCAGTTCTTC. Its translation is CASSEPGGSSYNEQFF.